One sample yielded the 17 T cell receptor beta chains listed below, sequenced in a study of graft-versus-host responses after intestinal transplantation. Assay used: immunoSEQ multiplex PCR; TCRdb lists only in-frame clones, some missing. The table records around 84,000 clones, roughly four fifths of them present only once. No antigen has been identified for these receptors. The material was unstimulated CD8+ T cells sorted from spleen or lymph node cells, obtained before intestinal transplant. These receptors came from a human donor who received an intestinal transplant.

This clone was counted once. The CDR3 loop is CASSYIDNEQFF. CDR3 bases: TGTGCCAGCAGTTACATAGACAATGAGCAGTTCTTC. The V call is TRBV6-6, the J call TRBJ2-1; D uncertain. CDR3 size: 12 residues. V gave up 2 bases and J gave up 5 bases, with 4 bases separating them. Germline-derived CDR1 and CDR2 are MNHNY and SVGAGI (reference sequence).

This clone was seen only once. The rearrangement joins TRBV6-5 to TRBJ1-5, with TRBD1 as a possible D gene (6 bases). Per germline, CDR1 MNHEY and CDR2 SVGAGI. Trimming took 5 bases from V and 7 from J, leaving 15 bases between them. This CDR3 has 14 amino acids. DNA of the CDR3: TGTGCCAGCAGTCCAACCGGACAGCCCCAGCCCCAGCATTTT. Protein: CASSPTGQPQPQHF.

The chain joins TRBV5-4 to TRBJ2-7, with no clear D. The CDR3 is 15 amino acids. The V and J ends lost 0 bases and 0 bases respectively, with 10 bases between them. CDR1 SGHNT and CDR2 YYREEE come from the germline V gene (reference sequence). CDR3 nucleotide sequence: TGTGCCAGCAGCTTGGTACCGGATTCCTCCTACGAGCAGTACTTC. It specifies CASSLVPDSSYEQYF.

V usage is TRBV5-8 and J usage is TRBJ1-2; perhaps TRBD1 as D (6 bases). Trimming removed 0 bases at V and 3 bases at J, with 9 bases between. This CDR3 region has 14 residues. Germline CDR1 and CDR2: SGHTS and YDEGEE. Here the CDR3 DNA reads TGTGCCAGCAGCTTGGAGACAGGATACTATGGCTACACCTTC. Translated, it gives CASSLETGYYGYTF.

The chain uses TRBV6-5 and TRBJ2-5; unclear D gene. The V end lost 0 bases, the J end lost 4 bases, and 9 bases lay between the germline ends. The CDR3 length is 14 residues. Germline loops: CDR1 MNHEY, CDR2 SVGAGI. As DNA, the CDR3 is TGTGCCAGCAGTTACTCTTATAAAGGAGAGACCCAGTACTTC. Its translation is CASSYSYKGETQYF.

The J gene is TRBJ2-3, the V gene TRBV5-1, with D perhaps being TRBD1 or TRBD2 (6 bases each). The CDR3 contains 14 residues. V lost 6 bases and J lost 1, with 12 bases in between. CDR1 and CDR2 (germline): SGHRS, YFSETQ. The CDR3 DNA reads TGCGCCAGCATCAAGGAGGGGGGCACAGATACGCAGTATTTT. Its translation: CASIKEGGTDTQYF.

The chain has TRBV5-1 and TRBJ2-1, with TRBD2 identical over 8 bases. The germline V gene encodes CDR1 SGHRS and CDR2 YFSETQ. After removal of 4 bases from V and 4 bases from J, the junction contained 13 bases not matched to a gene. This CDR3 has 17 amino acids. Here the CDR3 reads CASSLLPSGGPYNEQFF. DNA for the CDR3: TGCGCCAGCAGCCTCCTGCCGAGCGGGGGCCCTTACAATGAGCAGTTCTTC.

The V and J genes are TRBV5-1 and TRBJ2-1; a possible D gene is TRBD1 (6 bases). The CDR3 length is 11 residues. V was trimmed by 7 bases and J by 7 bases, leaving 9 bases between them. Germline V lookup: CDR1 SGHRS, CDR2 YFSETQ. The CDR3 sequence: CASSGVNEQFF. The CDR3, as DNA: TGCGCCAGCTCAGGGGTGAATGAGCAGTTCTTC. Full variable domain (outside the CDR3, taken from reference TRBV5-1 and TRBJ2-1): KAGVTQTPRYLIKTRGQQVTLSCSPISGHRSVSWYQQTPGQGLQFLFEYFSETQRNKGNFPGRFSGRQFSNSRSEMNVSTLELGDSALYLCASSGVNEQFFGPGTRLTVL.

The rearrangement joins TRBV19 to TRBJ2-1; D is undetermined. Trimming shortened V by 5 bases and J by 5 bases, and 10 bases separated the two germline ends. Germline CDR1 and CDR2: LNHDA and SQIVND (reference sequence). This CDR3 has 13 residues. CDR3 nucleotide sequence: TGTGCCAGTAGTCGCGGCATAAACAATGAGCAGTTCTTC. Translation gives CASSRGINNEQFF.

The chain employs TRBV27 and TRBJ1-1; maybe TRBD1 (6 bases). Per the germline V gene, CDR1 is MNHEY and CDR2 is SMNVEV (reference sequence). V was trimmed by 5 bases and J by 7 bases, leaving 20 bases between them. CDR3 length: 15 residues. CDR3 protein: CASSAIGGQRNEAFF. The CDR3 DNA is TGTGCCAGCAGTGCTATCGGGGGGCAGAGAAATGAAGCTTTCTTT.

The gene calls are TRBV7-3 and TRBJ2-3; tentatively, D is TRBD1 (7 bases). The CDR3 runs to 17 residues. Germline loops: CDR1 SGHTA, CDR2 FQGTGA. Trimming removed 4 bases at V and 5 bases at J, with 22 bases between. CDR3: CASSSKQGRRQVDTQYF. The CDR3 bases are TGTGCCAGCAGCTCAAAACAGGGGAGGCGCCAGGTAGATACGCAGTATTTT.

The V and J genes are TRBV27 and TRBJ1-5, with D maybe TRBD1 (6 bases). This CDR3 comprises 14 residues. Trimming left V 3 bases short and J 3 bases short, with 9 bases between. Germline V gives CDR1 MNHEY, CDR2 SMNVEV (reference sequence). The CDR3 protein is CASSFGGANQPQHF. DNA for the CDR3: TGTGCCAGCAGTTTTGGGGGGGCCAATCAGCCCCAGCATTTT.

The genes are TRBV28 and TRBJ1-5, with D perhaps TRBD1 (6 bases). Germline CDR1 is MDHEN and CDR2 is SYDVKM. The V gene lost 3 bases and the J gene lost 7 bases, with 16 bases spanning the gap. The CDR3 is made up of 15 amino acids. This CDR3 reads CASSFRGREDQPQHF. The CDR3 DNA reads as TGTGCCAGCAGTTTCAGGGGCAGGGAGGACCAGCCCCAGCATTTT.

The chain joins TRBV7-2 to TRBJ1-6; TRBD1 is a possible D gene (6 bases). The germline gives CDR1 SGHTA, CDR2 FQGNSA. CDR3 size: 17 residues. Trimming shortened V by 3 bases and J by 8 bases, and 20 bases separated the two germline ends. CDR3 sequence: CASSFYWVGEGDSPLHF. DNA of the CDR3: TGTGCCAGCAGCTTTTATTGGGTTGGGGAGGGGGATTCACCCCTCCACTTT. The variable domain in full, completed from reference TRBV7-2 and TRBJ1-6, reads GAGVSQSPSNKVTEKGKDVELRCDPISGHTALYWYRQSLGQGLEFLIYFQGNSAPDKSGLPSDRFSAERTGGSVSTLTIQRTQQEDSAVYLCASSFYWVGEGDSPLHFGNGTRLTVT.

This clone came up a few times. Written as DNA, the CDR3 is TGTGCCAGCAGCCCCATAGCGGGAGAGAACGGGGAGCTGTTTTTT. This gives the protein CASSPIAGENGELFF. The V gene is TRBV5-4, the J gene TRBJ2-2; the match to TRBD2 covers 9 bases. J gave up 7 bases and V 4 bases, and 8 bases lay outside the gene matches. The CDR3 contains 15 residues. Germline V gives CDR1 SGHNT, CDR2 YYREEE (reference sequence).

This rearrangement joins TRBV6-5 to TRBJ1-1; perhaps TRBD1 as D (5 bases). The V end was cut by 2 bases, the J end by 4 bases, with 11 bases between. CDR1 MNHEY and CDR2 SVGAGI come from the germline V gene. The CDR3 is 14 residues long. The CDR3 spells CASSYAVRGTEAFF. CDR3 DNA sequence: TGTGCCAGCAGTTACGCCGTTAGGGGCACTGAAGCTTTCTTT.

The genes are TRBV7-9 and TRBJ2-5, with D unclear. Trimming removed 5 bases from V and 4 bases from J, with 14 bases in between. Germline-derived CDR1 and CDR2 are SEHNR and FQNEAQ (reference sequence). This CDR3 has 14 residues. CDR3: CASSLRPNSETQYF. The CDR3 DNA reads TGTGCCAGCAGCCTCCGGCCCAATTCAGAGACCCAGTACTTC.